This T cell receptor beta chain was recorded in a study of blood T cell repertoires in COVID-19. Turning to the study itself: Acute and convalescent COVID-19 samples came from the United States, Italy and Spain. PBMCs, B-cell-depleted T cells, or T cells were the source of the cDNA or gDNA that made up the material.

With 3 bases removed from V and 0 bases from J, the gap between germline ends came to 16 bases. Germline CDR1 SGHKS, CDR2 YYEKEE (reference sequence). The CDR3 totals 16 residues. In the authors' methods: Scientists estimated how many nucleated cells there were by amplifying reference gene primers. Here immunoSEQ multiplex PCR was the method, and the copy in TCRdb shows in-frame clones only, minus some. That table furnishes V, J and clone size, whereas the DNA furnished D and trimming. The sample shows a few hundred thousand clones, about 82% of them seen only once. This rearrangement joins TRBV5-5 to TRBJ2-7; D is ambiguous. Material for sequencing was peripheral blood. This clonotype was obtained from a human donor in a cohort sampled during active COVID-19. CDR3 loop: CASSSPRVHVSYEQYF. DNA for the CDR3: TGTGCCAGCAGCTCCCCCCGGGTACATGTCTCCTACGAGCAGTACTTC.